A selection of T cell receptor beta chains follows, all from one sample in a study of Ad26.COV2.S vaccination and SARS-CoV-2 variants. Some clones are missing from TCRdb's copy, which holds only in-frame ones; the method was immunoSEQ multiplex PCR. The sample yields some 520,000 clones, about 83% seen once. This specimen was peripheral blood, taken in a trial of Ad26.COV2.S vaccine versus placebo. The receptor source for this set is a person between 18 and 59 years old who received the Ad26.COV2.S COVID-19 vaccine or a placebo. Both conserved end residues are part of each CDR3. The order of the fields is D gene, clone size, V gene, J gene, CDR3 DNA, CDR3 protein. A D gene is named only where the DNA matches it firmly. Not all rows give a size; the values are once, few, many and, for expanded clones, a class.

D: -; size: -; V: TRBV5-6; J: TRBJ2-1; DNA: TGTGCCAGCAGCTTGGCCGTGGCTAACCCGATCAATGAGCAGTTCTTC; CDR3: CASSLAVANPINEQFF
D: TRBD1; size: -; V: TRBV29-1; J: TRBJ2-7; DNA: TGCAGCGTTGGCCCCAGGACAGGCCTCTACGAGCAGTACTTC; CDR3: CSVGPRTGLYEQYF
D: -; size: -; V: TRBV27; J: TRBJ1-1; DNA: TGTGCCAGCAGGGGGCAGATGAACACTGAAGCTTTCTTT; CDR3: CASRGQMNTEAFF
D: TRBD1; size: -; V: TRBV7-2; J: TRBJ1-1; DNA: TGTGCCAGCAGCTCTGACAGGGAAAGGGCTTTCTTT; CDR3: CASSSDRERAFF
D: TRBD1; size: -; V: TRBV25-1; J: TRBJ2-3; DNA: TGTGCCAGCAGTGGGACAGGGGGCCCCACAGATACGCAGTATTTT; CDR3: CASSGTGGPTDTQYF
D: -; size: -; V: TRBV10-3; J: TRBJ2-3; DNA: TGTGCCATCAGTGCGGGGACCACTAGCACAGATACGCAGTATTTT; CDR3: CAISAGTTSTDTQYF
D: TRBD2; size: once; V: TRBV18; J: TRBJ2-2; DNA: TGTGCCAGCTCACCACTTCAACTAGCGCCCATCACCGGGGAGCTGTTTTTT; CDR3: CASSPLQLAPITGELFF
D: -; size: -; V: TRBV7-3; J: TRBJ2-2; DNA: TGTGCCAGCAGCCTAAGCGGCGGACTGAACACCGGGGAGCTGTTTTTT; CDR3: CASSLSGGLNTGELFF
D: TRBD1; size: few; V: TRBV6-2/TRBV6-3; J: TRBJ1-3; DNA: TGTGCCAGCAGTTACCCGGACAGGAGGAGCGCTGGAAACACCATATATTTT; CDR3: CASSYPDRRSAGNTIYF
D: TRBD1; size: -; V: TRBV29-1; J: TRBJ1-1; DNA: TGCAGCGTTCCGAATCCACAGGGGATTACCCTCATGAACACTGAAGCTTTCTTT; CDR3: CSVPNPQGITLMNTEAFF
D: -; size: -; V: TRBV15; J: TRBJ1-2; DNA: TGTGCCACCAGCAGAGATGATCGGGGAAACTATGGCTACACCTTC; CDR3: CATSRDDRGNYGYTF
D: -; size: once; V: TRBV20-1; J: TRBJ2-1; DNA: TGCAGTGCTAGTGAGACAGCTGTCTACAATGAGCAGTTCTTC; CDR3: CSASETAVYNEQFF
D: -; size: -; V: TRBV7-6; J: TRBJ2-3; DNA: TGTGCCAGCAGCTTAAACCAACAGGGATATAGCACAGATACGCAGTATTTT; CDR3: CASSLNQQGYSTDTQYF
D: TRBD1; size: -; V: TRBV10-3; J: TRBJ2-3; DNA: TGTGCCATCAGTTCCGGACAGGGAACAGATACGCAGTATTTT; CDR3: CAISSGQGTDTQYF
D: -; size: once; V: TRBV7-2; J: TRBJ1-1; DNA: TGTGCCAGCAGCTCCGTAGCAAACTCGAACACTGAAGCTTTCTTT; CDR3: CASSSVANSNTEAFF
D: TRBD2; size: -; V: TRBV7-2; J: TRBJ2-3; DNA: TGTGCCAGCAGCTTAGCCACTAGCGGGTGGTACGTCACAGATACGCAGTATTTT; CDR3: CASSLATSGWYVTDTQYF
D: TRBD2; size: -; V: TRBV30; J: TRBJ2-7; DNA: TGTGCCTGGAGTGTAGCTGCGGGAGGGCCCTCCTACGAGCAGTACTTC; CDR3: CAWSVAAGGPSYEQYF
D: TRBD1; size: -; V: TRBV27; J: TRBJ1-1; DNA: TGTGCCAGCAGTTCCCGACAGGGGCGAGAAGCTTTCTTT; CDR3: CASSSRQGREAFF
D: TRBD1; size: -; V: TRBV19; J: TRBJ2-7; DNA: TGTGCCAGTAGTATGACAGGGGGTCGGTCCTACGAGCAGTACTTC; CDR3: CASSMTGGRSYEQYF
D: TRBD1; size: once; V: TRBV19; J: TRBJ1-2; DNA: TGTGCCAGTAGACCCGGGACAGGCTATGGCTACACCTTC; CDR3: CASRPGTGYGYTF
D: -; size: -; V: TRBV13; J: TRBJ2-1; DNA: TGTGCCAGCAGCCCCGGGCCCCCTCCGAATGAGCAGTTCTTC; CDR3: CASSPGPPPNEQFF
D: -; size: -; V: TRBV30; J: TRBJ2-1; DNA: TGTGCCTGGAGTGTAATGAGCCTGGGGGATAATGAGCAGTTCTTC; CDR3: CAWSVMSLGDNEQFF
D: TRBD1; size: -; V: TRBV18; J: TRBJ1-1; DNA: TGTGCCAGCTCGCCCGGGACAGCAAACACTGAAGCTTTCTTT; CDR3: CASSPGTANTEAFF
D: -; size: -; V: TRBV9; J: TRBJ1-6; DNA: TGTGCCAGCAGCGCCGTGGGGGGAAATTCACCCCTCCACTTT; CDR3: CASSAVGGNSPLHF
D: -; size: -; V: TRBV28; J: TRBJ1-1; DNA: TGTGCCAGCAGCCCCGTTACGCCGATGAACACTGAAGCTTTCTTT; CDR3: CASSPVTPMNTEAFF
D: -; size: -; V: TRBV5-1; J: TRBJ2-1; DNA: TGCGCCAGCAGCTCCGGGACGAACCGCGAGAATGAGCAGTTCTTC; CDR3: CASSSGTNRENEQFF
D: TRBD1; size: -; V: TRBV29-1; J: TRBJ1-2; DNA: TGCAGCGCCATCGGGACAGGGACCCAGGTGGGCTACACCTTC; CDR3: CSAIGTGTQVGYTF
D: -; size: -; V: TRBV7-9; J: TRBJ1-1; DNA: TGTGCCAGCAGCTCCCTGGGGGGCTTAGGCACTGAAGCTTTCTTT; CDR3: CASSSLGGLGTEAFF
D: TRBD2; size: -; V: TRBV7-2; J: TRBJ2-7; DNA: TGTGCCAGCAGCTTACAGCCCAGGGAGGGGTACGAGCAGTACTTC; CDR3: CASSLQPREGYEQYF
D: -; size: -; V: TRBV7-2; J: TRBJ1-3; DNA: TGTGCCAGCAGCCTAGACTCAAACACCATATATTTT; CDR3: CASSLDSNTIYF
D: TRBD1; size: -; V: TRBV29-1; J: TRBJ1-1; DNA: TGCAGCGCAGAAGAGACAGGGATGAACACTGAAGCTTTCTTT; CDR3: CSAEETGMNTEAFF
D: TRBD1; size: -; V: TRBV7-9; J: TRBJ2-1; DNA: TGTGCCAGCAGCTTAGGGGGGACAGGGTGGAATGAGCAGTTCTTC; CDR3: CASSLGGTGWNEQFF
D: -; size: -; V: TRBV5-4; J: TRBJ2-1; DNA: TGTGCCAGCAGCTTGGAGACTACCAATGCGGAGCAGTTCTTC; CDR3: CASSLETTNAEQFF
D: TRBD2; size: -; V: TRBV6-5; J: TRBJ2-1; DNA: TGTGCCAGCAGTCCGCGGGAGGGCCTCAATGAGCAGTTCTTC; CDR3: CASSPREGLNEQFF
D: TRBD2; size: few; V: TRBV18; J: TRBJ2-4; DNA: TGTGCCAGCTCACCAGGGGAGACAGCGGGATCGAGGTACTTC; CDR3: CASSPGETAGSRYF
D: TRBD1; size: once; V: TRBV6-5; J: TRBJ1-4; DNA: TGTGCCAGCAGTTCCGGACAGGGGGACATGGGGAAACTGTTTTTT; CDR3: CASSSGQGDMGKLFF
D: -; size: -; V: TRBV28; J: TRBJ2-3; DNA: TGTGCCAGCAGACTCCCCCTAGCTGGCGGAGATACGCAGTATTTT; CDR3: CASRLPLAGGDTQYF
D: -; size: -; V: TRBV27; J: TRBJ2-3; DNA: TGTGCCAGCAGTGCTCTTAGGGTCACAGATACGCAGTATTTT; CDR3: CASSALRVTDTQYF
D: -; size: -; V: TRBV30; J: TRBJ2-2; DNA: TGTGCCTGGACGGACCTTCTAGCCGGGGAGCTGTTTTTT; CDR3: CAWTDLLAGELFF
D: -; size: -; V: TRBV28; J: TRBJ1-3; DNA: TGTGCCAGCAGTTTACAGGGCGGGGTGATTGGAAACACCATATATTTT; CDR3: CASSLQGGVIGNTIYF
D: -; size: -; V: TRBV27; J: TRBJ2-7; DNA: TGTGCCAGCAGGGGCTTTCGCGGGAAGGCGACCTACGAGCAGTACTTC; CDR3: CASRGFRGKATYEQYF
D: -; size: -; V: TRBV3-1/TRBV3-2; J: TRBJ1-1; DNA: TGTGCCAGCAGCTCCCGTTGGGGGGCTGAAGCTTTCTTT; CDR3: CASSSRWGAEAFF
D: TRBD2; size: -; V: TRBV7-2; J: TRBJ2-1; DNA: TGTGCCAGCAGCCCCCCCCGGGCTAGCGGGAGTAATGAGCAGTTCTTC; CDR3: CASSPPRASGSNEQFF
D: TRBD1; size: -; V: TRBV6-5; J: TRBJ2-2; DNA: TGTGCCAGCAGGGGACAGGGTCTCGACACCGGGGAGCTGTTTTTT; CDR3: CASRGQGLDTGELFF
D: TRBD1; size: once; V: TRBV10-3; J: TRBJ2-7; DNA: TGTGCCATCAGTGAGTTCGGACAGGGGTCTCCTTCTGGGGGCGAGCAGTACTTC; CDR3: CAISEFGQGSPSGGEQYF
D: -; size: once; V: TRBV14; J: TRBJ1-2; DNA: TGTGCCAGCAGCCAAGATTTAAGGTCCGGCTACACCTTC; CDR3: CASSQDLRSGYTF
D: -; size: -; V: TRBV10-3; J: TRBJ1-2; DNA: TGTGCCACCAAGGTCGGTTCGATGTATGGCTACACCTTC; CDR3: CATKVGSMYGYTF
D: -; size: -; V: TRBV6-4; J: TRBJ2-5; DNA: TGTGCCAGCAGTGACTATGGGGGAGGAGAGACCCAGTACTTC; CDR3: CASSDYGGGETQYF
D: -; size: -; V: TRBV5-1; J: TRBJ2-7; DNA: TGCGCCAGCAGCTTGGATGCTAGCCGATCCTACGAGCAGTACTTC; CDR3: CASSLDASRSYEQYF
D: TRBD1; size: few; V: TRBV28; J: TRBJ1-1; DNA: TGTGCCAGCAGAGTAGGTGGGCCCAGGGGGGATCAAGGAGCTTTCTTT; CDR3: CASRVGGPRGDQGAFF
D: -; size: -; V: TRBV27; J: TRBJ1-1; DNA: TGTGCCAGCAGTAAATCCCCAAAGGGCCTGAACACTGAAGCTTTCTTT; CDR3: CASSKSPKGLNTEAFF
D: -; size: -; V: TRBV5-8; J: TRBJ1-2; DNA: TGTGCCAGCAGCTTGGTGGCAGGTCATGGCTACACCTTC; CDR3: CASSLVAGHGYTF
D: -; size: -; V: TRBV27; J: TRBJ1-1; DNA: TGTGCCAGCAGTTTCAGGACAGCGAACACTGAAGCTTTCTTT; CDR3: CASSFRTANTEAFF
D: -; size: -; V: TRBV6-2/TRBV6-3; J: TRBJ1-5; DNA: TGTGCCAGCAGTTACTCTTTCGGCGAGGTCCCGCTTAGCAATCAGCCCCAGCATTTT; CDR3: CASSYSFGEVPLSNQPQHF
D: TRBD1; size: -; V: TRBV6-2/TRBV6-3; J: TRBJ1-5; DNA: TGTGCCAGCAGTTGGGGACAGGCCAGCAATCAGCCCCAGCATTTT; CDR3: CASSWGQASNQPQHF
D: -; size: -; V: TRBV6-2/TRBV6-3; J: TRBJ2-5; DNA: TGTGCCAGCAGTTACGTTTTTAGCGGAGAAGAGACCCAGTACTTC; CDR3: CASSYVFSGEETQYF
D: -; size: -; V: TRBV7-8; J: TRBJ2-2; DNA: TGTGCCAGCAGCCCCACGGCTGCCAACACCGGGGAGCTGTTTTTT; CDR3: CASSPTAANTGELFF
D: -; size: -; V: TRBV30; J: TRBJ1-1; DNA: TGTGCCTGGAAGCTTTGGGTGAACACTGAAGCTTTCTTT; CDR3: CAWKLWVNTEAFF
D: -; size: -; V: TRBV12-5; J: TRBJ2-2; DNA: TGTGCTAGTGGCCGCACAAGCGTCACCGGGGAGCTGTTTTTT; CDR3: CASGRTSVTGELFF